The rows below give T cell receptor beta chains drawn from one sample of a study of cytomegalovirus exposure and HLA in healthy donors. Generated by immunoSEQ multiplex PCR, the TCRdb table keeps only in-frame clones and is missing some. The sample contains tens of thousands of clones, roughly 79% of which appear only once. Sequencing was performed on PBMCs. These receptor sequences come from a man aged 50-60 years in good health and CMV-seronegative. The CDR3 runs from the conserved cysteine through the conserved F or W. The D gene is left open where the match is weak. Part of the rows lack a size; the others show once, few, many or a class for expanded clones.

TRBV28	NA	TRBJ2-7	NA	TGTGCCAGCAGTTGGGACTACGAGCAGTACTTC	CASSWDYEQYF
TRBV7-9	NA	TRBJ1-5	NA	TGTGCCAGCAGCCGGGGGACCAATCAGCCCCAGCATTTT	CASSRGTNQPQHF
TRBV28	NA	TRBJ2-7	NA	TGTGCCAGCAGTTTACTAGTTGGCCCCTACGAGCAGTACTTC	CASSLLVGPYEQYF
TRBV6-5	TRBD2	TRBJ2-5	once	TGTGCCAGCAGTTACCGGACTAGCGGGGGGGGGCAGACCCAGTACTTC	CASSYRTSGGGQTQYF
TRBV28	NA	TRBJ2-3	NA	TGTGCCAGCAGGAGATCGGATACGCAGTATTTT	CASRRSDTQYF
TRBV5-1	TRBD1	TRBJ1-2	NA	TGCGCCAGCAGCTTGGGGCGGACCAACAGGGGAGGACATGGCTACACCTTC	CASSLGRTNRGGHGYTF
TRBV5-4	TRBD2	TRBJ2-5	NA	TGTGCCAGCAGTTCTATAAGCGGACTAGCGGGGGGAGAGACCCAGTACTTC	CASSSISGLAGGETQYF
TRBV7-8	TRBD1	TRBJ1-1	NA	TGTGCCAGCAACAATGGGCGGACAGGGTTGGACACTGAAGCTTTCTTT	CASNNGRTGLDTEAFF
TRBV7-2	TRBD2	TRBJ2-7	NA	TGTGCCAGCAGCTTAGGATCGGCCTGGCGGGGGGGCCAGGAGCAGTACTTC	CASSLGSAWRGGQEQYF
TRBV29-1	TRBD1	TRBJ2-7	NA	TGCAGCGCCCGAAGGGGGCTAAGGTCCTACGAGCAGTACTTC	CSARRGLRSYEQYF
TRBV28	TRBD1	TRBJ2-7	once	TGTGCCAGCAGTTTTATCGGACAGGGTTCCTACGAGCAGTACTTC	CASSFIGQGSYEQYF
TRBV2	NA	TRBJ2-1	NA	TGTGCCAGCACCCAGGGTAGAGGAGACAATGAGCAGTTCTTC	CASTQGRGDNEQFF
TRBV7-9	NA	TRBJ1-6	NA	TGTGCCAGCAGCTTAGAAGCTCCCCTCCACTTT	CASSLEAPLHF
TRBV15	TRBD2	TRBJ2-7	NA	TGTGCCACCAGCAGGAGTGGGGGGAGCGGGGGAAAGACCTCCTACGAGCAGTACTTC	CATSRSGGSGGKTSYEQYF
TRBV7-2	NA	TRBJ1-1	NA	TGTGCCAGCAGCTTATCCGGAGTGAACACTGAAGCTTTCTTT	CASSLSGVNTEAFF
TRBV7-3	TRBD2	TRBJ2-1	NA	TGTGCCAGCAGCTTAGGGGACTATTTAGATGATGAGCAGTTCTTC	CASSLGDYLDDEQFF
TRBV4-1	NA	TRBJ1-3	NA	TGCGCCAGCAGCCAAGTTCAGGGCGGCGGAAACACCATATATTTT	CASSQVQGGGNTIYF
TRBV2	NA	TRBJ1-6	NA	TGTGACAGCACCCTGGACAGTTTTAATAATTCACCCCTCCACTTT	CDSTLDSFNNSPLHF
TRBV4-3	TRBD2	TRBJ2-7	NA	TGCGCCAGCAGCCAAGATAACCTAGCGGGCGGAGAGCAGTACTTC	CASSQDNLAGGEQYF
TRBV5-4	NA	TRBJ2-5	NA	TGTGCCAGCAGCTTGGTTGGTGGGCTGGATCAAGAGACCCAGTACTTC	CASSLVGGLDQETQYF
TRBV27	NA	TRBJ1-5	NA	TGTGCCAGCAGGGGGCTGGGGGGGGGCAATCAGCCCCAGCATTTT	CASRGLGGGNQPQHF
TRBV7-9	NA	TRBJ2-1	few	TGTGCCAGCAGCTTGACAAGCTCCTACAATGAGCAGTTCTTC	CASSLTSSYNEQFF